A selection of T cell receptor beta chains follows, all from one sample in a study of tumor-infiltrating lymphocytes in primary liver carcinoma. MiXCR, applied by TCRdb to the multiplex PCR reads, yields one record per CDR3 protein. The sample carries roughly 100,000 distinct CDR3 sequences, roughly four fifths recorded once. The specimen was liver tumor tissue from sampling region 3. These TCRs come from a man between 35 and 55 years old with primary liver carcinoma and hepatitis B virus infection. CDR3s include the opening cysteine and the closing phenylalanine or tryptophan. D genes are given only for firm matches. The size field is filled for only some rows; it gives once, few, many or a size class.

D gene: NA; V gene: TRBV10-3; J gene: TRBJ2-7; clone size: NA; CDR3 DNA: TGTGCCATCCGGACCCCCGGGGGAGTGTACGAGCAGTACTTC; CDR3 protein: CAIRTPGGVYEQYF
D gene: TRBD1; V gene: TRBV29-1; J gene: TRBJ2-7; clone size: NA; CDR3 DNA: TGCAGCGCTGAAGACCTCAAGGGCAGGGGGCCCTACGAGCAGTACTTC; CDR3 protein: CSAEDLKGRGPYEQYF
D gene: TRBD1; V gene: TRBV7-2; J gene: TRBJ1-6; clone size: NA; CDR3 DNA: TGTGCCAGCAGACCCCGGGACAGGGATAATTCACCCCTCCACTTT; CDR3 protein: CASRPRDRDNSPLHF
D gene: NA; V gene: TRBV11-1; J gene: TRBJ2-3; clone size: once; CDR3 DNA: TGTGCCAGCAGCTCTGGAGGAAGCTTTGTTGGAGCCCGCACAGATAGGCAGTATTTT; CDR3 protein: CASSSGGSFVGARTDRQYF
D gene: NA; V gene: TRBV29-1; J gene: TRBJ2-7; clone size: medium-sized; CDR3 DNA: TGCAGCGTTGCGAGTGGATGGGGGATGCCCTACGAGCAGTACTTC; CDR3 protein: CSVASGWGMPYEQYF
D gene: NA; V gene: TRBV12-3/TRBV12-4; J gene: TRBJ1-1; clone size: NA; CDR3 DNA: TGTGCCAGAAAAGGGCCCCTAGGCACTGGAGCTTTCTTT; CDR3 protein: CARKGPLGTGAFF
D gene: TRBD1; V gene: TRBV29-1; J gene: TRBJ2-2; clone size: NA; CDR3 DNA: TGCAGCGTCGCGACAGGGGGTCTGATCGAGGAGTTGTTTTTT; CDR3 protein: CSVATGGLIEELFF
D gene: TRBD2; V gene: TRBV5-1; J gene: TRBJ2-7; clone size: NA; CDR3 DNA: TGCGCCAGCAACCTCAGGACTAGCGTAACTGGGGGAAGCTACGAGCAGTACTTC; CDR3 protein: CASNLRTSVTGGSYEQYF
D gene: NA; V gene: TRBV12-3/TRBV12-4; J gene: TRBJ1-1; clone size: NA; CDR3 DNA: TGTGGCAGCAGCTCAGGTTCCCGAGCTGTCTTT; CDR3 protein: CGSSSGSRAVF
D gene: NA; V gene: TRBV4-3; J gene: TRBJ2-7; clone size: NA; CDR3 DNA: TGCGCCAGCAACCAAGGTCAGGTCTCCTACGAGCAATACTTC; CDR3 protein: CASNQGQVSYEQYF
D gene: NA; V gene: TRBV28; J gene: TRBJ1-2; clone size: NA; CDR3 DNA: TGTGCGAGCAGGGCCGGGATAGGGGCGCGTGATGGCTACACCTTC; CDR3 protein: CASRAGIGARDGYTF
D gene: NA; V gene: TRBV5-1; J gene: TRBJ1-1; clone size: many; CDR3 DNA: TGCGCCAGCAGCGATGATCCGAACACTGAAGCTTTCTTT; CDR3 protein: CASSDDPNTEAFF
D gene: TRBD2; V gene: TRBV6-2/TRBV6-3; J gene: TRBJ2-1; clone size: once; CDR3 DNA: TGTGCCGGCGCGACGGGAGGGGGTAATAAGCAGTTCTTC; CDR3 protein: CAGATGGGNKQFF
D gene: NA; V gene: TRBV7-8; J gene: TRBJ2-5; clone size: NA; CDR3 DNA: TGTACCAGCAGCTTAGTCAGCCTAGCTGGAGGGGGAGAGACCCAGTACTTC; CDR3 protein: CTSSLVSLAGGGETQYF
D gene: NA; V gene: TRBV29-1; J gene: TRBJ2-3; clone size: NA; CDR3 DNA: TGCAGCGCTTTGACGGCGGTTCTCGCGCAGTATTTC; CDR3 protein: CSALTAVLAQYF
D gene: NA; V gene: TRBV29-1; J gene: TRBJ1-2; clone size: NA; CDR3 DNA: TGCAGTTCCCTTTTTGGGGAAAATGGCTACACCTTC; CDR3 protein: CSSLFGENGYTF
D gene: TRBD2; V gene: TRBV10-3; J gene: TRBJ2-7; clone size: NA; CDR3 DNA: TGTGTCATCAGTTCTAGCGGGACCCCCTACGAGCAGTACTTC; CDR3 protein: CVISSSGTPYEQYF
D gene: NA; V gene: TRBV4-2; J gene: TRBJ1-2; clone size: once; CDR3 DNA: TGTGCCAGCAGCCAAGGAAGGGGAAGTAACTATGGTTACACCTTC; CDR3 protein: CASSQGRGSNYGYTF
D gene: NA; V gene: TRBV5-5; J gene: TRBJ1-5; clone size: many; CDR3 DNA: TGTGCCAGCAGCTTGGTGGCACAGGGAAGCAATCAGCCCCAGCATTTT; CDR3 protein: CASSLVAQGSNQPQHF